These 30 T cell receptor beta chains share one sample of origin, sequenced in a study of T-cell memory formation after mild COVID-19. Using its own MiXCR run on the 5' RACE reads, TCRdb lists one record per CDR3 protein. The sample yields under 700,000 distinct CDR3 sequences, roughly 22% seen once. What was sequenced was PBMCs or a T cell subset sorted from them (not recorded which). These receptors all come from an adult woman who had mild COVID-19 (a few samples of this study predate the infection). Cell type and time point are not known.

V gene TRBV5-4 combines with J gene TRBJ1-4; weak D call: TRBD1 (6 bases). Germline CDR1 SGHNT, CDR2 YYREEE (reference sequence). Trimming removed 2 bases at V and 3 bases at J, with 14 bases between. The CDR3 totals 16 residues. In DNA, the CDR3 is TGTGCCAGCAGCTTTACAGGGACGGGGGCTAATGAAAAACTGTTTTTT. Translating it yields CASSFTGTGANEKLFF.

This clonotype has ten or more counts. The chain combines TRBV12-3 or TRBV12-4 with TRBJ2-4; 8 bases fit TRBD1. V trimming: 5 bases; J trimming: 1 base; junction bases outside the gene matches: 7. CDR3 length equals 16 residues. As DNA, the CDR3 is TGTGCCAGCAGTGCGACCGGACAGGGTGCCAAAAACATTCAGTACTTC. Amino acid sequence: CASSATGQGAKNIQYF.

The rearrangement joins TRBV12-3 or TRBV12-4 to TRBJ2-7; 7 bases agree with TRBD1. V lost 5 bases to trimming and J lost 9 bases; unmatched junction nucleotides: 10. This CDR3 comprises 13 residues. Here the CDR3 reads CASSRTGTKVQYF. The DNA of the CDR3 is TGTGCCAGCAGTAGGACAGGAACTAAAGTGCAGTACTTC.

This clonotype has ten or more counts. This chain connects TRBV12-3 or TRBV12-4 to TRBJ2-5; D might be TRBD1 (6 bases). Trimming pared 5 bases from V and 4 bases from J, leaving 17 bases between. CDR3 length: 15 residues. The CDR3 is CASSHSQGVGETQYF. CDR3 DNA sequence: TGTGCCAGCAGTCACTCACAGGGAGTGGGAGAGACCCAGTACTTC.

The J gene is TRBJ2-3, the V gene TRBV24-1, with a tentative D call TRBD2 (6 bases). Germline loops: CDR1 KGHDR, CDR2 SFDVKD. The germline V and J ends were trimmed by 1 base and 6 bases, with 10 bases remaining between them. The CDR3 is 14 residues long. In DNA form, the CDR3 reads TGTGCCACCAGTGATTTCGGGGGAGCCGATACGCAGTATTTT. Protein sequence: CATSDFGGADTQYF.

This clonotype was counted many times. V gene TRBV21-1 combines with J gene TRBJ2-7. TRBV21-1 is shown as a pseudogene. CDR3 size: 14 residues. CDR3 DNA sequence: TGTGCCAGCAGCACCCCAGGGAGACTCTACGAGCAGTACTTC. This encodes CASSTPGRLYEQYF.

This clonotype has a handful of counts. J is TRBJ2-6 and V is TRBV6-5, with TRBD1 matching over 7 bases. This CDR3 has 15 residues. The J segment lost 1 base and the V segment lost 5 bases, leaving 2 bases of the junction unmatched. CDR1 is MNHEY and CDR2 is SVGAGI in the germline V gene. CDR3 residues: CASSGQASGANVLTF. CDR3 bases: TGTGCCAGCAGTGGACAGGCTTCTGGGGCCAACGTCCTGACTTTC.

The chain recombines TRBV6-5 with TRBJ1-2, with 7 nucleotides matching TRBD1. The germline CDR1 and CDR2 sequences are MNHEY and SVGAGI. The CDR3 totals 13 residues. Germline trimming cut 7 bases from V and 11 bases from J; bases unmatched to any gene: 13. CDR3 in DNA: TGTGCCAGCACCCTCGACCCAGGGGGGATTTACACCTTC. Translating gives CASTLDPGGIYTF.

This clonotype showed up just a few times. The chain links TRBV7-9 to TRBJ2-7; 9 positions match TRBD1. The CDR3 spans 15 residues. Trimming cost V 1 base and J 2 bases; bases outside gene matches: 3. Germline V lookup: CDR1 SEHNR, CDR2 FQNEAQ (reference sequence). CDR3 coding DNA: TGTGCCAGCAGCTTAGGGGGACAGGGCACCTACGAGCAGTACTTC. Translation gives CASSLGGQGTYEQYF.

The chain recombines TRBV5-1 with TRBJ2-2; 7 nucleotides agree with TRBD1. This CDR3 has 16 residues. J gave up 3 bases and V 4 bases, and 9 bases lay outside the gene matches. Germline values: CDR1 SGHRS, CDR2 YFSETQ. CDR3 protein: CASSPAQGGYTGELFF. For the CDR3, the DNA is TGCGCCAGCAGCCCCGCCCAAGGGGGCTACACCGGGGAGCTGTTTTTT.

Many counts were recorded for this clonotype. The chain links TRBV12-3 or TRBV12-4 to TRBJ2-4, with D possibly matching TRBD2 (5 bases). The V and J ends lost 1 base and 9 bases respectively, with 13 bases between them. The CDR3 consists of 14 residues. CDR3 in amino acids: CASSLGVNAGIQYF. CDR3 DNA sequence: TGTGCCAGCAGTTTAGGGGTCAACGCGGGCATTCAGTACTTC.

This chain joins TRBV7-2 and TRBJ1-5; D unclear. The CDR3 runs 13 residues. V was pared by 2 bases and J by 4 bases, with 6 bases between. The V gene's germline CDR1 is SGHTA and CDR2 FQGNSA. The CDR3 sequence: CASSLLRNQPQHF. The DNA of the CDR3 is TGTGCCAGCAGCTTACTCAGGAATCAGCCCCAGCATTTT.

There are a few counts of this clonotype. This chain links TRBV3-1 with TRBJ2-7; TRBD1 is a possible D gene (5 bases). CDR1 and CDR2 from the germline V gene are LGHDT and YNNKEL (reference sequence). This CDR3 is 13 amino acids long. V lost 4 bases to trimming and J lost 4 bases, with 11 bases between them. CDR3 coding DNA: TGTGCCAGCAGCCGGGAAAAGGGGTACGAGCAGTACTTC. This sequence encodes CASSREKGYEQYF.

This clonotype was picked up a small number of times. This chain connects TRBV11-2 to TRBJ2-1; D is unresolved. Germline V gene lookup returns CDR1 SGHAT and CDR2 FQNNGV. This CDR3 has 14 amino acids. V was trimmed by 5 bases and J by 6 bases, leaving 14 bases between them. This CDR3 reads CASSIQLGINEQFF. The CDR3 DNA sequence: TGTGCCAGCAGCATTCAGCTCGGAATCAATGAGCAGTTCTTC.

CDR3 bases: TGTGCCAGCTTTGACCCACAGATGGGAGAGACCCAGTACTTC. Amino acid sequence: CASFDPQMGETQYF. The V and J genes are TRBV27 and TRBJ2-5; D is ambiguous. Trimming shortened V by 8 bases and J by 4 bases, and 17 bases separated the two germline ends. This CDR3 region has 14 residues. Germline CDR1 reads MNHEY; CDR2 reads SMNVEV (reference sequence).

This clonotype was counted a few times. The V call is TRBV12-3 or TRBV12-4, the J call TRBJ2-7; D unclear. This CDR3 contains 14 residues. The V end lost 1 base, the J end lost 3 bases, and 10 bases lay between the germline ends. The CDR3 spells CASSLVAALYEQYF. The CDR3 DNA is TGTGCCAGCAGTTTAGTAGCAGCTCTCTACGAGCAGTACTTC.

This clonotype was seen a handful of times. V gene TRBV6-1 combines with J gene TRBJ1-4; TRBD1 agrees at 7 bases. The CDR3 is 14 residues long. CDR1 MNHNS and CDR2 SASEGT come from the germline V gene. V lost 7 bases, J lost 4 bases, and 6 bases stayed unmatched. CDR3 sequence reads: CASMEDRINEKLFF. DNA of the CDR3: TGTGCCAGCATGGAGGACAGGATTAATGAAAAACTGTTTTTT.

The V call is TRBV5-1, the J call TRBJ1-2; perhaps TRBD1 as D (5 bases). In germline, CDR1 is SGHRS, CDR2 YFSETQ. The CDR3 consists of 17 residues. Trimming pared 3 bases from V and 4 bases from J, leaving 22 bases between. This CDR3 reads CASSSWPQQPRGYGYTF. The CDR3 DNA is TGCGCCAGCAGCTCATGGCCCCAACAGCCGAGGGGCTATGGCTACACCTTC.

The CDR3 sequence is CATSAPTVGVLETQYF. DNA for the CDR3: TGTGCCACCAGTGCCCCGACCGTAGGGGTCCTGGAGACCCAGTACTTC. The chain recombines TRBV24-1 with TRBJ2-5; D possibly corresponds to TRBD1 (5 bases). Germline loops: CDR1 KGHDR, CDR2 SFDVKD. This CDR3 contains 16 residues. The V end was cut by 5 bases, the J end by 5 bases, with 20 bases between.

The chain couples TRBV9 to TRBJ2-2, with TRBD2 matching 8 bases. CDR1 is SGDLS, CDR2 YYNGEE, per germline. The CDR3 spans 15 residues. Losses at the gene ends were 1 base for V and 7 bases for J; bases not matched to a gene: 6. This chain's CDR3 is CASSVQRGPGGELFF. CDR3 coding DNA: TGTGCCAGCAGCGTACAGCGGGGGCCCGGCGGGGAGCTGTTTTTT. The whole variable domain, filled in from reference TRBV9 and TRBJ2-2, reads DSGVTQTPKHLITATGQRVTLRCSPRSGDLSVYWYQQSLDQGLQFLIQYYNGEERAKGNILERFSAQQFPDLHSELNLSSLELGDSALYFCASSVQRGPGGELFFGEGSRLTVL.

As DNA, the CDR3 is TGCAGTGCTATGGACGACGAGACTGAAGCTTTCTTT. It is translated as CSAMDDETEAFF. The chain combines TRBV20-1 with TRBJ1-1; D gene unclear. The V and J ends lost 4 bases and 5 bases respectively, with 11 bases between them. The germline V gene has CDR1 DFQATT and CDR2 SNEGSKA (reference sequence). The CDR3 totals 12 residues.

The sample holds a few counts of this clonotype. The rearrangement uses TRBV15 and TRBJ2-5, with 7 bases lining up with TRBD2. The CDR3 length is 19 residues. CDR1 is LNHNV, CDR2 YYDKDF, per germline (reference sequence). Trimming removed 1 base from V and 4 bases from J; junction bases left unmatched: 18. Here the CDR3 reads CATSRVKASIAGRVETQYF. The CDR3 DNA sequence: TGTGCCACCAGCAGAGTAAAGGCTTCGATAGCGGGTCGAGTAGAGACCCAGTACTTC.

The chain's CDR3 is CASSSRAGQRYNEQFF. For the CDR3, the DNA is TGCGCCAGCAGCTCACGCGCGGGACAGAGATACAATGAGCAGTTCTTC. V is TRBV5-1 and J is TRBJ2-1, with TRBD1 as a possible D gene (7 bases). From germline, CDR1 is SGHRS and CDR2 YFSETQ. V lost 3 bases to trimming and J lost 4 bases, with 17 bases between them. The CDR3 totals 16 residues.

A few counts support this clonotype. The chain joins TRBV12-3 or TRBV12-4 to TRBJ2-6; TRBD1 aligns across 8 bases. CDR3 length: 19 amino acids. With 6 bases clipped from V and 0 bases from J, the junction kept 13 bases outside the gene matches. DNA of the CDR3: TGTGCCAGCAGCCTCGATAGGACAGGGTCAGGCTCTGGGGCCAACGTCCTGACTTTC. This codes for CASSLDRTGSGSGANVLTF.

J is TRBJ2-7 and V is TRBV7-9; 8 nucleotides agree with TRBD2. The CDR3 has 14 residues. CDR1 is SEHNR, CDR2 FQNEAQ, per germline (reference sequence). The J segment lost 3 bases and the V segment lost 4 bases, leaving 5 bases of the junction unmatched. CDR3 sequence reads: CASSSWTSLYEQYF. CDR3 nucleotides: TGTGCCAGCAGCTCGTGGACTAGCCTCTACGAGCAGTACTTC.

The sample holds one count of this clonotype. The genes are TRBV5-1 and TRBJ1-1, with 8 bases lining up with TRBD1. The CDR3 sequence is 15 residues long. The germline gives CDR1 SGHRS, CDR2 YFSETQ. Trimming at V came to 4 bases and at J to 1 base, leaving 6 bases not matched to a gene. The CDR3 sequence: CASSRGQVENTEAFF. CDR3 bases: TGCGCCAGCAGCAGGGGACAGGTGGAGAACACTGAAGCTTTCTTT.

The J gene is TRBJ2-4, the V gene TRBV12-3 or TRBV12-4, with D tentatively TRBD2 (6 bases). Trimming stripped 2 bases from V and 7 bases from J, with 12 bases between. This CDR3 is built from 14 residues. The CDR3 DNA reads as TGTGCCAGCAGTTTACATCCGGGACTTAACATTCAGTACTTC. Amino acids: CASSLHPGLNIQYF.

The table lists this clonotype with a few counts. The chain couples TRBV7-9 to TRBJ2-1; D ambiguous. The CDR3 is 15 amino acids. V lost 5 bases to trimming and J lost 0 bases, with 11 bases between them. Germline V gene lookup returns CDR1 SEHNR and CDR2 FQNEAQ (reference sequence). The CDR3 sequence: CASSPTANSYNEQFF. CDR3 DNA sequence: TGTGCCAGCAGCCCCACGGCTAACTCCTACAATGAGCAGTTCTTC.

This clonotype was observed a handful of times. This rearrangement joins TRBV7-9 to TRBJ2-7; 16 nucleotides match TRBD2. The CDR3 covers 16 residues. CDR1 SEHNR and CDR2 FQNEAQ come from the germline V gene (reference sequence). The ends lost 5 bases at V and 4 bases at J; junction bases unmatched: 5. The CDR3 DNA follows: TGTGCCAGCAGCCCCGGGACTAGCGGGGGGGCTTACGAGCAGTACTTC. Translation: CASSPGTSGGAYEQYF.

The chain couples TRBV20-1 to TRBJ2-3; the match to TRBD2 covers 7 bases. The junction had 3 bases not matched to a gene; V was cut back by 5 bases and J by 1 base. From germline, CDR1 is DFQATT and CDR2 SNEGSKA (reference sequence). The CDR3 sequence is 13 residues long. CDR3 protein: CSARSGGTDTQYF. CDR3 in DNA: TGCAGTGCTCGGAGCGGGGGCACAGATACGCAGTATTTT.